This T cell receptor (beta chain) was observed in a study of CD8 T cells in Susac syndrome. Whole-study results and caveats: The study admitted that it had a relatively small number of individuals in its TCR sequencing and HLA analysis.

The CDR3 loop spans 12 amino acids. V lost 3 bases and J lost 4, with 4 bases in between. The germline V gene encodes CDR1 SNHLY and CDR2 FYNNEI. The RNA, 0.5 to 1 ug, was put through reverse transcription using random hexamers. Amplification of TCR beta CDR3 across 54 Vbeta and 13 Jbeta was performed with immunoSEQ multiplex PCR. TCRdb passed the immunoSEQ multiplex PCR reads through MiXCR, listing each CDR3 protein once. The profile shows 300,000 to 350,000 distinct CDR3 sequences, under 95% of them singletons. Patients with stable or active relapsing-remitting disease, all of them treatment-naive, made up the multiple sclerosis controls. To note about this clonotype: Its matching antigen is unknown.

Sequenced: CD4+ T cells from PBMCs. The receptor was isolated from a human donor with multiple sclerosis. The chain is built from TRBV2 and TRBJ1-3, with D unresolved. The CDR3 here is CASSDRGNTIYF. The CDR3 nucleotides are TGTGCCAGCAGTGACAGGGGAAACACCATATATTTT.